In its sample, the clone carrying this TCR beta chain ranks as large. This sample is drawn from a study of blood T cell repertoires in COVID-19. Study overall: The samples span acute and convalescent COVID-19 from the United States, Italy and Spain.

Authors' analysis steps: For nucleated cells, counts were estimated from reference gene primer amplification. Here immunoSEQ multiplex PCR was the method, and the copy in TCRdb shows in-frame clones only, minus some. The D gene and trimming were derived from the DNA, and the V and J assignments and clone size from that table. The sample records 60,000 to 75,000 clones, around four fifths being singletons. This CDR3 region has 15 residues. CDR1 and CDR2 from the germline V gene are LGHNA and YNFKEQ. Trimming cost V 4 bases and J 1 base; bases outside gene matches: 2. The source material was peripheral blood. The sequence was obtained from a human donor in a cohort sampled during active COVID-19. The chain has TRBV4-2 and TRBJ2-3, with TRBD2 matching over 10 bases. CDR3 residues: CASSRGTSGTDTQYF. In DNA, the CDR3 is TGTGCCAGCAGCCGAGGGACTAGCGGCACAGATACGCAGTATTTT.